Following are 13 T cell receptor beta chains from one sample sequenced in a study of vaccination and CD4 T cells after COVID-19. These receptors are not linked to any known antigen. Regarding treatment: roughly 10-day PBMC culture with coronavirus spike peptide pools or control peptides (ViraFEST assay). The unexposed donor gave CD4+ T cells before the COVID-19 pandemic (2011-2018). The Oncomine TCR Beta short-read assay was what sequenced the DNA obtained from cultured CD4+ T cells. TCRdb re-analysed the PCR reads in MiXCR, keeping a single row per CDR3 protein. The sample includes roughly 6,500 distinct CDR3 sequences, roughly a third seen only once; the top ten take approximately 29%. The sequencing sample was made of CD4+ T cells from blood, cultured in vitro. Receptor source: a human donor in good health.

This clonotype was found a few times. The chain carries TRBV7-9 and TRBJ1-1; no firm D call. V was clipped by 1 base and J by 4 bases, with 7 bases between them. Germline CDR1 SEHNR, CDR2 FQNEAQ (reference sequence). CDR3 length: 13 residues. CDR3 amino acids: CASSLGQATEAFF. CDR3 DNA sequence: TGTGCCAGCAGCTTAGGACAAGCCACTGAAGCTTTCTTT.

The chain links TRBV7-6 to TRBJ1-1; no clear D. The V gene lost 5 bases and the J gene lost 1 base, with 14 bases spanning the gap. Germline loops: CDR1 SGHVS, CDR2 FNYEAQ. The CDR3 runs to 15 residues. CDR3 in DNA: TGTGCCAGCAGCCAACCCACAACAAAGAACACTGAAGCTTTCTTT. Translation: CASSQPTTKNTEAFF.

This rearrangement joins TRBV7-8 to TRBJ2-5; 14 positions agree with TRBD2. Germline CDR1 and CDR2: SGHVS and FQNEAQ. V was clipped by 5 bases and J by 4 bases; unmatched bases: 6. The CDR3 totals 16 residues. CDR3 sequence: CASSLGLAGERETQYF. CDR3 nucleotides: TGTGCCAGCAGCCTGGGACTAGCGGGGGAAAGAGAGACCCAGTACTTC. Supplemented by reference TRBV7-8 and TRBJ2-5, the full variable domain reads GAGVSQSPRYKVAKRGQDVALRCDPISGHVSLFWYQQALGQGPEFLTYFQNEAQLDKSGLPSDRFFAERPEGSVSTLKIQRTQQEDSAVYLCASSLGLAGERETQYFGPGTRLLVL.

The gene calls are TRBV19 and TRBJ1-1, with a possible D match to TRBD1 (5 bases). V lost 4 bases and J 5 bases, leaving 14 bases between the germline ends. The CDR3 is 14 residues long. Germline V gene sequence: CDR1 LNHDA, CDR2 SQIVND (reference sequence). The CDR3 loop is CASSRGVVGTEAFF. The CDR3 DNA reads as TGTGCCAGTAGTAGGGGGGTAGTAGGGACTGAAGCTTTCTTT.

This chain joins TRBV3-1 and TRBJ1-1; TRBD1 is a possible D gene (5 bases). V lost 4 bases to trimming and J lost 4 bases, with 19 bases between them. This CDR3 contains 16 residues. The germline V gene has CDR1 LGHDT and CDR2 YNNKEL (reference sequence). The CDR3 bases are TGTGCCAGCAGCCCTGGCGGTACCCCAGGGACCACTGAAGCTTTCTTT. Protein: CASSPGGTPGTTEAFF. Full variable domain (rest looked up from reference TRBV3-1 and TRBJ1-1): DTAVSQTPKYLVTQMGNDKSIKCEQNLGHDTMYWYKQDSKKFLKIMFSYNNKELIINETVPNRFSPKSPDKAHLNLHINSLELGDSAVYFCASSPGGTPGTTEAFFGQGTRLTVV.

V and J are TRBV10-3 and TRBJ2-7, with TRBD1 matching 7 bases. The trim removed 6 bases at V and 0 bases at J, leaving 2 bases unmatched. The CDR3 length is 13 residues. Per the germline V gene, CDR1 is ENHRY and CDR2 is SYGVKD. For the CDR3, the DNA is TGTGCCATCAGCCGGGACAGCTCCTACGAGCAGTACTTC. Encoded protein: CAISRDSSYEQYF.

This rearrangement joins TRBV20-1 to TRBJ1-1, with D possibly TRBD1 on 5 matching bases. V shed 0 bases and J shed 5 bases, with 7 bases lying between them. In germline, CDR1 is DFQATT, CDR2 SNEGSKA (reference sequence). This CDR3 is built from 12 residues. CDR3 protein: CSARDRETEAFF. In nucleotides, the CDR3 is TGCAGTGCTAGAGACAGGGAGACTGAAGCTTTCTTT.

In this sample, this clonotype is hyperexpanded. The chain combines TRBV7-2 with TRBJ1-2, with D uncertain. V was cut by 5 bases and J by 2 bases, with 9 bases left in between. The CDR3 is 13 residues long. Germline CDR1 reads SGHTA; CDR2 reads FQGNSA. The CDR3 loop is CASSPYLNYGYTF. In DNA, the CDR3 is TGTGCCAGCAGCCCCTATTTGAACTATGGCTACACCTTC.

This clonotype showed up just a few times. The chain is built from TRBV6-5 and TRBJ1-1; unclear D gene. This CDR3 is 11 amino acids long. CDR1 is MNHEY, CDR2 SVGAGI, per germline. V dropped 4 bases and J dropped 6 bases, with 6 bases sitting between them. The CDR3 sequence: CASSSLAEAFF. DNA of the CDR3: TGTGCCAGCAGTTCATTGGCTGAAGCTTTCTTT.

J is TRBJ1-2 and V is TRBV30; D unresolved. CDR3 length equals 10 residues. Germline V gives CDR1 GTSNPN, CDR2 SVGIG (reference sequence). V lost 5 bases and J lost 4, with 5 bases in between. Written as DNA, the CDR3 is TGTGCCTGGGGAGTCTATGGCTACACCTTC. Its translation: CAWGVYGYTF.

The genes are TRBV30 and TRBJ1-6, with D perhaps matching TRBD1 (6 bases). The CDR3 consists of 16 residues. Germline loops: CDR1 GTSNPN, CDR2 SVGIG (reference sequence). V shed 1 base and J shed 5 bases, with 15 bases lying between them. In DNA, the CDR3 is TGTGCCTGGAGTGACCCATTCAGGGGCGATAATTCACCCCTCCACTTT. Amino acids: CAWSDPFRGDNSPLHF.

This clonotype was counted only a few times. The rearrangement links TRBV7-3 to TRBJ1-1, with D possibly TRBD1 on 5 matching bases. V lost 7 bases to trimming and J lost 4 bases, with 13 bases between them. Germline assignment: CDR1 SGHTA and CDR2 FQGTGA. The CDR3 is 13 residues long. The chain's CDR3 is CASTSGGSTEAFF. Written as DNA, the CDR3 is TGTGCCAGCACCTCCGGGGGGAGCACTGAAGCTTTCTTT.

The rearrangement joins TRBV3-1 to TRBJ1-2; 8 bases align to TRBD1. CDR1 LGHDT and CDR2 YNNKEL come from the germline V gene (reference sequence). V dropped 4 bases and J dropped 6; count of bases not matched to a gene: 13. The length of the CDR3 is 16 residues. The CDR3 protein is CASSRPADRVEDGYTF. The CDR3 nucleotides are TGTGCCAGCAGCCGACCCGCGGACAGGGTAGAGGATGGCTACACCTTC.